This T cell receptor beta chain was sequenced in a study of T cell responses to AZD1222 COVID-19 vaccine. Overall study results and limits: Increases in Spike-specific TCR breadth and depth were seen after two AZD1222 doses. The donor group comprised mostly white British people and more females; the analysis possibly underestimated clonal diversity.

The method was immunoSEQ multiplex PCR; TCRdb's version includes in-frame clones alone and lacks a portion of them. This sample has 100,000 to 150,000 clones; roughly 90% occur once, and the top ten carry roughly 4.2%. Germline CDR1 is SGHRS and CDR2 is YFSETQ. Trimming removed 0 bases at V and 8 bases at J, with 8 bases between. The CDR3 has 12 residues. Of note for this clone: Its antigen is as yet unknown.

This chain joins TRBV5-1 and TRBJ1-2; D is unclear. The sample was peripheral blood, taken on day 0 of AZD1222 vaccination. This receptor was taken from an adult in good health. The CDR3 reads CASSLGISGYTF. Here the CDR3 DNA reads TGCGCCAGCAGCTTGGGGATCAGCGGCTACACCTTC.